Each of the 7 T cell receptor beta chains below was sequenced from the same sample in a study of Ad26.COV2.S vaccination and SARS-CoV-2 variants. The repertoire was sequenced with immunoSEQ multiplex PCR; TCRdb's copy has only in-frame clones and lacks some. The sample comprises about 280,000 clones, around 87% of which are singletons, and approximately 3.3% rests with the top ten. Treatment: roughly 19 received Ad26.COV2.S at low or high dose, single or two shots; 5 received placebo; per-sample allocation not given. Collection of samples fell on day 63 after the first vaccine or placebo injection. This specimen consisted of peripheral blood, obtained in a trial of Ad26.COV2.S vaccine versus placebo. These receptors originate from a person aged 18-60 years who received the Ad26.COV2.S COVID-19 vaccine or a placebo.

Here the CDR3 DNA reads TGCGCCAGCAGCCCCGACAGGGGGCCCTACACAGATACGCAGTATTTT. Translation gives CASSPDRGPYTDTQYF. This rearrangement joins TRBV4-3 to TRBJ2-3, with 10 bases fitting TRBD1. This CDR3 region has 16 residues. With V trimmed by 4 bases and J by 2 bases, 6 bases remained unmatched. The V gene's germline CDR1 is LGHNA and CDR2 YSLEER.

The V gene is TRBV5-4, the J gene TRBJ2-2, with a weak D call TRBD2 (7 bases). The CDR3 runs 17 residues. Germline V CDR1 and CDR2: SGHNT, YYREEE (reference sequence). V was trimmed by 6 bases and J by 5 bases, leaving 23 bases between them. The CDR3 nucleotides are TGTGCCAGCAACAAGGGCGGGGGCAGGGGTAATACCGGGGAGCTGTTTTTT. As protein: CASNKGGGRGNTGELFF.

The chain carries TRBV7-8 and TRBJ2-1; 10 nucleotides agree with TRBD2. J gave up 4 bases and V 5 bases, and 5 bases lay outside the gene matches. The germline gives CDR1 SGHVS, CDR2 FQNEAQ. The CDR3 loop spans 15 amino acids. CDR3 bases: TGTGCCAGCAGCCCTGGACTAGCGGAGTACAATGAGCAGTTCTTC. This encodes CASSPGLAEYNEQFF.

This chain connects TRBV19 to TRBJ2-1, with 9 nucleotides matching TRBD2. The CDR3 is 16 residues long. The germline V gene encodes CDR1 LNHDA and CDR2 SQIVND (reference sequence). V was clipped by 3 bases and J by 3 bases; unmatched bases: 6. CDR3 DNA sequence: TGTGCCAGTAGTATCCGCTCTAGCGGGGTCTACAATGAGCAGTTCTTC. Translated, it gives CASSIRSSGVYNEQFF.

The chain joins TRBV19 to TRBJ2-2; D may match TRBD1 or TRBD2 (5 bases each). V lost 3 bases and J lost 7, with 15 bases in between. There are 15 residues in the CDR3. Germline CDR1 reads LNHDA; CDR2 reads SQIVND (reference sequence). The CDR3 region is CASSIARAGGGELFF. CDR3 sequence (DNA): TGTGCCAGTAGTATCGCCAGGGCGGGTGGCGGGGAGCTGTTTTTT.

The V call is TRBV18, the J call TRBJ2-1, with 10 bases identical to TRBD2. Trimming at V came to 2 bases and at J to 9 bases, leaving 7 bases not matched to a gene. Germline V lookup: CDR1 KGHSH, CDR2 LQKENI. The CDR3 contains 15 residues. The CDR3 protein is CASSPAAGGRGEQFF. The CDR3 DNA reads as TGTGCCAGCTCACCAGCAGCGGGGGGGCGCGGTGAGCAGTTCTTC.

This clone was seen a single time. The DNA of the CDR3 is TGCGCCAGCAGCCCCGGGACGGTCTCCTACGAGCAGTACTTC. Translated, it gives CASSPGTVSYEQYF. The rearrangement uses TRBV5-1 and TRBJ2-7, with D perhaps being TRBD1 or TRBD2 (5 bases each). Germline lookup yields CDR1 SGHRS and CDR2 YFSETQ. Trimming left V 4 bases short and J 0 bases short, with 11 bases between. CDR3 length equals 14 residues.